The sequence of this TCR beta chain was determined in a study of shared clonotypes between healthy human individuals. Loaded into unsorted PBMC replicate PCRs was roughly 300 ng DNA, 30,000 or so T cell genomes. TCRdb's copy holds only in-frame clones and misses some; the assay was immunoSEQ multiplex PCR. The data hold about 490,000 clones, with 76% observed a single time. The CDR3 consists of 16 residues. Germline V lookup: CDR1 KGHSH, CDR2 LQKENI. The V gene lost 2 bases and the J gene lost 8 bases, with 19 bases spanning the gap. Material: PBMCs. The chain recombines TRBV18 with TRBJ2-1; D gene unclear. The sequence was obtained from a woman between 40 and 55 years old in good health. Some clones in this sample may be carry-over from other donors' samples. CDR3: CASSPRTPLVRDEQFF. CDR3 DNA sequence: TGTGCCAGCTCACCAAGAACTCCCCTCGTCCGGGATGAGCAGTTCTTC.